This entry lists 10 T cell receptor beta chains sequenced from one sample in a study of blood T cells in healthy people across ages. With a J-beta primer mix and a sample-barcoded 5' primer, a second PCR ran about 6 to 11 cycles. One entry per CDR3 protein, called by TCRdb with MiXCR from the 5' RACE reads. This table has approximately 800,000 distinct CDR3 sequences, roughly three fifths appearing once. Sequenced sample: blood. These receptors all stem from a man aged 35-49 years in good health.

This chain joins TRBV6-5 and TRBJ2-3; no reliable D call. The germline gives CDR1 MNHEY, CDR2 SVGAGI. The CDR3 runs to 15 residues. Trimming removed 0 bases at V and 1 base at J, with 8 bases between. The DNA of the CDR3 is TGTGCCAGCAGTTACTCGTTTCAGCGCACAGATACGCAGTATTTT. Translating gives CASSYSFQRTDTQYF.

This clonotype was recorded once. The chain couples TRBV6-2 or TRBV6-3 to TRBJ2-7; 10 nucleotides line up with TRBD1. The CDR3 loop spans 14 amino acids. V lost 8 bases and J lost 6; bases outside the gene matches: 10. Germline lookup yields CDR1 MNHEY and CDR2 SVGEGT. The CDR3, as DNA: TGTGCCAGCGCCCGAGACAGGGGGCGATTCGAGCAGTACTTC. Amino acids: CASARDRGRFEQYF.

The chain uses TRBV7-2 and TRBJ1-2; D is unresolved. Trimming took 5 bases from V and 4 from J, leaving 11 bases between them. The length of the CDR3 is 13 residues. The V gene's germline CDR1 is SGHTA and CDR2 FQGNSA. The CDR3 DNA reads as TGTGCCAGCAGCCCCCGAGGGCGCTATGGCTACACCTTC. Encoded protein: CASSPRGRYGYTF.

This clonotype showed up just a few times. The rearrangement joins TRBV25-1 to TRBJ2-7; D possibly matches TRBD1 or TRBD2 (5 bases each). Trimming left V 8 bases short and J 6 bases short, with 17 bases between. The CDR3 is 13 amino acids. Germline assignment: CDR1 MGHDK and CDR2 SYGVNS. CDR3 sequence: CASWGDEGREQYF. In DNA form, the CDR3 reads TGTGCCAGCTGGGGTGATGAGGGGCGCGAGCAGTACTTC.

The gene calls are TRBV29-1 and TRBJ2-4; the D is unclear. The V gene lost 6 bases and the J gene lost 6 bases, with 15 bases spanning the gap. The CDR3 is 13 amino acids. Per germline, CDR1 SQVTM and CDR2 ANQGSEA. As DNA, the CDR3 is TGCAGCGTGGTGGCCGCGCTCGGAAACATTCAGTACTTC. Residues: CSVVAALGNIQYF.

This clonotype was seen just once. As DNA, the CDR3 is TGTGCCAGCAGCCCGCCCCCCGGGTATAACGAGCAGTACTTC. Its translation is CASSPPPGYNEQYF. The chain employs TRBV11-2 and TRBJ2-5; D is ambiguous. The end of the DNA fits TRBJ2-7 better, so the J call may be wrong. CDR3 length: 14 residues. The V gene's germline CDR1 is SGHAT and CDR2 FQNNGV.

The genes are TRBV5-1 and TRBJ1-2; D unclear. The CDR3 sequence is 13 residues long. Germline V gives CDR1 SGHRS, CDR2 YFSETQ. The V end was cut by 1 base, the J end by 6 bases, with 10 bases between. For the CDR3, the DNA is TGCGCCAGCAGCTTGCAACCGCGGGATGGCTACACCTTC. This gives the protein CASSLQPRDGYTF.

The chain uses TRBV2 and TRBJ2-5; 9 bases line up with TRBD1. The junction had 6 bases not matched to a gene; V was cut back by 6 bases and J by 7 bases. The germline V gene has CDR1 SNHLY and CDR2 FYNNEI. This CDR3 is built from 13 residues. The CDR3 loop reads CASSAGQGRTQYF. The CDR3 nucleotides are TGTGCCAGCAGCGCGGGACAGGGCAGGACCCAGTACTTC.

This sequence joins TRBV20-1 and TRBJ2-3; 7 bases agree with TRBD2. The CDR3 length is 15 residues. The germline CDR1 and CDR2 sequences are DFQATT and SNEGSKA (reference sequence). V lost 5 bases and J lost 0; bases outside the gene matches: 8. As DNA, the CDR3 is TGCAGTGCTTGGCCGACTAGCACTAGCACAGATACGCAGTATTTT. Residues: CSAWPTSTSTDTQYF.

The CDR3 DNA follows: TGTGCCAGCAGCTTGAAGTCTAGCGGGTCTACCACTCAAGAGACCCAGTACTTC. It encodes CASSLKSSGSTTQETQYF. The chain links TRBV7-2 to TRBJ2-5; 8 nucleotides align to TRBD2. The trim removed 3 bases at V and 2 bases at J, leaving 14 bases unmatched. CDR1 SGHTA and CDR2 FQGNSA come from the germline V gene. This CDR3 comprises 18 residues.